These T cell receptor beta chains were read from a single sample in a study of blood T cells in healthy people across ages. TCRdb re-analysed the 5' RACE reads in MiXCR, keeping a single row per CDR3 protein. The sample has hundreds of thousands of distinct CDR3 sequences; 56% are singletons. Sequencing was done on a sample of blood. The receptors derive from a man aged 40-49 years in good health. The CDR3 runs from the conserved cysteine through the conserved F or W. A D gene is named only where the DNA matches it firmly.

j_gene: TRBJ2-1
d_gene: NA
v_gene: TRBV11-2
CDR3aa: CASSLQGFDSYNEQFF

j_gene: TRBJ2-7
d_gene: NA
v_gene: TRBV3-1
CDR3aa: CASSQEPQSYEQYF

j_gene: TRBJ1-5
d_gene: NA
v_gene: TRBV3-1
CDR3aa: CASSQGLTNQPQHF

j_gene: TRBJ2-3
d_gene: NA
v_gene: TRBV28
CDR3aa: CASSFLGVTDTQYF

j_gene: TRBJ1-1
d_gene: NA
v_gene: TRBV28
CDR3aa: CASHWGGTEAFF

j_gene: TRBJ2-1
d_gene: NA
v_gene: TRBV7-9
CDR3aa: CASSFREGGHEQFF

j_gene: TRBJ1-2
d_gene: TRBD1
v_gene: TRBV20-1
CDR3aa: CSAPMTGGSGYTF

j_gene: TRBJ2-7
d_gene: NA
v_gene: TRBV7-2
CDR3aa: CASSSYGGIYEQYF

j_gene: TRBJ1-1
d_gene: NA
v_gene: TRBV29-1
CDR3aa: CSVEARAGNTEAFF

j_gene: TRBJ2-2
d_gene: NA
v_gene: TRBV6-4
CDR3aa: CASKIEGIGTGELFF

j_gene: NA
d_gene: NA
v_gene: TRBV6-6
CDR3aa: CASSQIDRYKDYEQYF

j_gene: TRBJ2-7
d_gene: TRBD2
v_gene: TRBV7-3
CDR3aa: CASSRLAGYGYEQYF

j_gene: TRBJ2-7
d_gene: NA
v_gene: TRBV15
CDR3aa: CATSPYGGAGAQYF

j_gene: TRBJ2-7
d_gene: NA
v_gene: TRBV9
CDR3aa: CASSNQPGTAGEQYF

j_gene: TRBJ2-7
d_gene: NA
v_gene: TRBV3-1
CDR3aa: CASSQSQGRNEQYF

j_gene: TRBJ2-7
d_gene: NA
v_gene: TRBV20-1
CDR3aa: CSARDRGREQNNEQYF

j_gene: TRBJ2-7
d_gene: NA
v_gene: TRBV28
CDR3aa: CASSLALGQVYERYF

j_gene: NA
d_gene: NA
v_gene: TRBV11-2
CDR3aa: CASSLVARSLAGETQYF

j_gene: TRBJ2-7
d_gene: NA
v_gene: TRBV12-3/TRBV12-4
CDR3aa: CASSLARLAPYF

j_gene: TRBJ2-3
d_gene: NA
v_gene: TRBV20-1
CDR3aa: CSARDVGLHDTQYF

j_gene: TRBJ2-5
d_gene: TRBD1
v_gene: TRBV14
CDR3aa: CASSQAWTGQETQYF

j_gene: TRBJ1-2
d_gene: NA
v_gene: TRBV20-1
CDR3aa: CSARSSGTLLGYTF

j_gene: TRBJ2-3
d_gene: TRBD1
v_gene: TRBV7-9
CDR3aa: CASLWTGEITDTQYF

j_gene: TRBJ1-6
d_gene: TRBD1
v_gene: TRBV6-6
CDR3aa: CASSYGDRNSPLHF

j_gene: TRBJ2-7
d_gene: NA
v_gene: TRBV6-5
CDR3aa: CASSYGPMGNEQYF

j_gene: TRBJ1-5
d_gene: NA
v_gene: TRBV12-3/TRBV12-4
CDR3aa: CASSLRTLVPQHF

j_gene: TRBJ1-4
d_gene: NA
v_gene: TRBV11-3
CDR3aa: CASSLGGAVSLFF

j_gene: TRBJ2-5
d_gene: TRBD2
v_gene: TRBV12-3/TRBV12-4
CDR3aa: CASRPRQGVWRTSGSNEQYF

j_gene: TRBJ2-3
d_gene: TRBD1
v_gene: TRBV27
CDR3aa: CASSPGTANLLNRDTQYF

j_gene: TRBJ1-1
d_gene: TRBD1
v_gene: TRBV6-1
CDR3aa: CASSRDRATEAFF

j_gene: TRBJ2-7
d_gene: NA
v_gene: TRBV14
CDR3aa: CASSFGRIPYEQYF

j_gene: TRBJ2-4
d_gene: NA
v_gene: TRBV29-1
CDR3aa: CSVEGRVAKNIQYF

j_gene: TRBJ2-4
d_gene: NA
v_gene: TRBV2
CDR3aa: CASSSDLREQYF

j_gene: TRBJ2-7
d_gene: TRBD1
v_gene: TRBV6-5
CDR3aa: CASSYGDRGYEQYF

j_gene: TRBJ1-1
d_gene: NA
v_gene: TRBV20-1
CDR3aa: CSAPPPRGGTEAFF

j_gene: TRBJ2-6
d_gene: NA
v_gene: TRBV28
CDR3aa: CASRPGHFSGANVLTF

j_gene: TRBJ2-1
d_gene: NA
v_gene: TRBV29-1
CDR3aa: CSVELSAEQFF

j_gene: TRBJ1-2
d_gene: NA
v_gene: TRBV28
CDR3aa: CASRNLYGYTF

j_gene: TRBJ2-3
d_gene: NA
v_gene: TRBV2
CDR3aa: CASSGPQERTQYF

j_gene: TRBJ2-3
d_gene: NA
v_gene: TRBV29-1
CDR3aa: CSVRSLGGTQYF

j_gene: TRBJ2-7
d_gene: TRBD2
v_gene: TRBV29-1
CDR3aa: CSVRTSGAYEQYF

j_gene: TRBJ1-2
d_gene: NA
v_gene: TRBV4-3
CDR3aa: CASSQTTAGVDGYTF

j_gene: TRBJ1-4
d_gene: NA
v_gene: TRBV10-3
CDR3aa: CAISDRQGRNEKLFF

j_gene: TRBJ2-2
d_gene: NA
v_gene: TRBV4-3
CDR3aa: CASSQDPGLNTGELFF

j_gene: TRBJ2-1
d_gene: TRBD1
v_gene: TRBV28
CDR3aa: CASSFTPGQGYNEQFF

j_gene: TRBJ1-2
d_gene: TRBD1
v_gene: TRBV28
CDR3aa: CASRTGGDERGYTF

j_gene: TRBJ2-7
d_gene: NA
v_gene: TRBV27
CDR3aa: CASGGPGAYEQYF

j_gene: TRBJ2-1
d_gene: NA
v_gene: TRBV3-1
CDR3aa: CASSRARTLYNEQFF

j_gene: NA
d_gene: NA
v_gene: TRBV28
CDR3aa: CASRGSVPYEQYF

j_gene: TRBJ2-4
d_gene: NA
v_gene: TRBV9
CDR3aa: CASSVGYGQNIQYF

j_gene: TRBJ2-7
d_gene: NA
v_gene: TRBV20-1
CDR3aa: CSARRGGSSYEQYF

j_gene: TRBJ2-7
d_gene: TRBD2
v_gene: TRBV20-1
CDR3aa: CSAGLLAGGPDEQYF

j_gene: TRBJ1-1
d_gene: NA
v_gene: TRBV4-3
CDR3aa: CASSQDLVGRTEAFF